This is a list of T cell receptor beta chains from one sample in a study of CD8 T cells in Susac syndrome. TCRdb itself ran the immunoSEQ multiplex PCR reads through MiXCR, one entry per CDR3 protein. The table lists about 290,000 distinct CDR3 sequences, about 91% of them singletons. Sequenced: CD8+ T cells from PBMCs. These TCRs come from a human donor with multiple sclerosis. CDR3s include the opening cysteine and the closing phenylalanine or tryptophan. Each record gives: CDR3 length, clone size, D gene, J gene, V gene, CDR3 protein, CDR3 DNA. The D gene is left open where the match is weak. The listing skips clone size in some rows; elsewhere it reads once, few, many or a size class.

length: 16; size: .; D: TRBD2; J: TRBJ2-7; V: TRBV4-3; CDR3: CASSQDASGRFYEQYF; DNA: TGCGCCAGCAGCCAAGATGCTAGCGGGAGGTTCTACGAGCAGTACTTC
length: 14; size: few; D: .; J: TRBJ2-7; V: TRBV3-1; CDR3: CASSQGTGTYEQYF; DNA: TGTGCCAGCAGCCAAGGTACGGGGACCTACGAGCAGTACTTC
length: 18; size: once; D: .; J: TRBJ2-4; V: TRBV3-1; CDR3: CASSQDPDSERFKNIQYF; DNA: TGTGCCAGCAGCCAAGATCCCGACTCCGAGCGGTTCAAAAACATTCAGTACTTC
length: 16; size: .; D: TRBD2; J: TRBJ2-1; V: TRBV9; CDR3: CASSSDGTSGSNEQFF; DNA: TGTGCCAGCAGCTCCGACGGGACTAGCGGGAGTAATGAGCAGTTCTTC
length: 13; size: .; D: TRBD1; J: TRBJ1-5; V: TRBV29-1; CDR3: CSAADRWDQPQHF; DNA: TGCAGCGCTGCGGACAGGTGGGATCAGCCCCAGCATTTT
length: 15; size: .; D: .; J: TRBJ2-7; V: TRBV6-1; CDR3: CASSEDVSGSYEQYF; DNA: TGTGCCAGCAGTGAAGATGTTAGCGGCTCCTACGAGCAGTACTTC
length: 15; size: .; D: .; J: TRBJ2-7; V: TRBV9; CDR3: CASSVSVGLSYEQYF; DNA: TGTGCCAGCAGCGTATCGGTAGGCCTTTCCTACGAGCAGTACTTC
length: 13; size: .; D: TRBD2; J: TRBJ2-7; V: TRBV20-1; CDR3: CSAASGDYYEQYF; DNA: TGCAGTGCTGCTAGCGGGGACTACTACGAGCAGTACTTC
length: 9; size: .; D: .; J: TRBJ2-1; V: TRBV2; CDR3: CASSNEQFF; DNA: TGTGCCAGCAGCAATGAGCAGTTCTTC
length: 15; size: .; D: .; J: TRBJ2-3; V: TRBV11-2; CDR3: CASTEVGVGTDTQYF; DNA: TGTGCCAGCACCGAAGTCGGAGTAGGCACAGATACGCAGTATTTT
length: 14; size: few; D: .; J: TRBJ2-2; V: TRBV6-1; CDR3: CASSVSSYTGELFF; DNA: TGTGCCAGCAGCGTTTCCTCCTACACCGGGGAGCTGTTTTTT
length: 14; size: .; D: .; J: TRBJ2-2; V: TRBV20-1; CDR3: CSAKSGTIPGELFF; DNA: TGCAGTGCTAAGAGCGGGACAATCCCCGGGGAGCTGTTTTTT
length: 15; size: .; D: TRBD1; J: TRBJ1-3; V: TRBV2; CDR3: CASRTDRDSGNTIYF; DNA: TGTGCCAGCAGGACGGACAGGGACTCTGGAAACACCATATATTTT
length: 13; size: .; D: TRBD1; J: TRBJ1-2; V: TRBV30; CDR3: CAWIDRANYGYTF; DNA: TGTGCCTGGATCGACAGGGCCAACTATGGCTACACCTTC
length: 16; size: .; D: .; J: TRBJ2-3; V: TRBV27; CDR3: CASSPIGPISTDTQYF; DNA: TGTGCCAGCAGTCCCATTGGACCAATTAGCACAGATACGCAGTATTTT
length: 14; size: .; D: TRBD1; J: TRBJ2-5; V: TRBV4-3; CDR3: CASSQEGDRSTQYF; DNA: TGCGCCAGCAGCCAAGAAGGGGACAGGTCGACGCAGTACTTC
length: 17; size: .; D: .; J: TRBJ2-1; V: TRBV4-3; CDR3: CASSQIPPTSTIDEQFF; DNA: TGCGCCAGCAGCCAAATCCCTCCGACTAGTACGATCGATGAGCAGTTCTTC
length: 16; size: once; D: TRBD2; J: TRBJ2-5; V: TRBV28; CDR3: CASSNPLRTSIKTQYF; DNA: TGTGCCAGCAGCAACCCCTTACGGACTAGTATAAAGACCCAGTACTTC
length: 14; size: once; D: .; J: TRBJ1-6; V: TRBV4-1; CDR3: CASSQVGRNSPLHF; DNA: TGCGCCAGCAGCCAGGTGGGACGAAATTCACCCCTCCACTTT
length: 17; size: .; D: .; J: TRBJ2-4; V: TRBV7-8; CDR3: CASSLLRQVVTKNIQYF; DNA: TGTGCCAGCAGCTTACTGCGGCAGGTGGTAACCAAAAACATTCAGTACTTC
length: 16; size: .; D: .; J: TRBJ2-7; V: TRBV12-3/TRBV12-4; CDR3: CASTPGGLPGPYEQYF; DNA: TGTGCCAGCACCCCAGGGGGACTCCCTGGGCCCTACGAGCAGTACTTC
length: 17; size: .; D: TRBD2; J: TRBJ2-3; V: TRBV7-2; CDR3: CASSLVVLAGGPDTQYF; DNA: TGTGCCAGCAGCTTAGTCGTTCTAGCGGGAGGGCCAGATACGCAGTATTTT
length: 14; size: .; D: .; J: TRBJ1-1; V: TRBV5-1; CDR3: CASSPEQGNTEAFF; DNA: TGCGCCAGCAGCCCTGAACAGGGGAACACTGAAGCTTTCTTT
length: 12; size: .; D: .; J: TRBJ2-1; V: TRBV19; CDR3: CASSMLGNEQFF; DNA: TGTGCCAGTAGTATGTTAGGGAATGAGCAGTTCTTC
length: 13; size: .; D: TRBD1; J: TRBJ1-1; V: TRBV24-1; CDR3: CATSDSQQGRAFF; DNA: TGTGCCACCAGTGATTCCCAACAGGGGAGGGCTTTCTTT
length: 13; size: .; D: .; J: TRBJ2-5; V: TRBV7-9; CDR3: CASAAVGSGTQYF; DNA: TGTGCCAGCGCAGCGGTGGGATCGGGGACCCAGTACTTC
length: 15; size: .; D: TRBD2; J: TRBJ2-7; V: TRBV27; CDR3: CASSSISREGNEQYF; DNA: TGTGCCAGCAGTTCAATCTCGCGGGAGGGCAATGAGCAGTACTTC
length: 16; size: .; D: .; J: TRBJ2-6; V: TRBV30; CDR3: CAWHPLGDTGANVLTF; DNA: TGTGCCTGGCACCCCCTCGGAGATACCGGGGCCAACGTCCTGACTTTC
length: 17; size: .; D: TRBD2; J: TRBJ2-6; V: TRBV6-2/TRBV6-3; CDR3: CASSLGTTISGANVLTF; DNA: TGTGCCAGCAGTCTCGGGACTACAATCTCTGGGGCCAACGTCCTGACTTTC
length: 12; size: .; D: .; J: TRBJ1-2; V: TRBV20-1; CDR3: CSAPWGNYGYTF; DNA: TGCAGTGCTCCCTGGGGTAACTATGGCTACACCTTC
length: 14; size: .; D: .; J: TRBJ2-7; V: TRBV4-3; CDR3: CASSPGTWGYEQYF; DNA: TGCGCCAGCAGCCCAGGGACCTGGGGATACGAGCAGTACTTC
length: 15; size: .; D: .; J: TRBJ1-1; V: TRBV4-1; CDR3: CASSQEEGKSTEAFF; DNA: TGCGCCAGCAGCCAAGAAGAGGGCAAAAGCACTGAAGCTTTCTTT
length: 16; size: .; D: TRBD1; J: TRBJ2-5; V: TRBV7-8; CDR3: CASSLAGQGATETQYF; DNA: TGTGCCAGCAGCTTAGCGGGACAGGGGGCTACGGAGACCCAGTACTTC
length: 12; size: .; D: .; J: TRBJ2-7; V: TRBV2; CDR3: CASSDRPHEQYF; DNA: TGTGCCAGCAGTGACAGGCCCCACGAGCAGTACTTC
length: 16; size: .; D: .; J: TRBJ2-2; V: TRBV30; CDR3: CAWSGNRGRGNGELFF; DNA: TGTGCCTGGAGTGGGAACCGAGGACGGGGGAACGGGGAGCTGTTTTTT
length: 16; size: .; D: .; J: TRBJ2-2; V: TRBV7-6; CDR3: CASSLFAGAMAGELFF; DNA: TGTGCCAGCAGCCTCTTCGCCGGGGCGATGGCCGGGGAGCTGTTTTTT
length: 15; size: .; D: .; J: TRBJ1-1; V: TRBV12-3/TRBV12-4; CDR3: CASSLLGGGHTEAFF; DNA: TGTGCCAGCAGTTTACTGGGGGGAGGGCACACTGAAGCTTTCTTT